The present entry profiles one T cell receptor (beta chain) with its context. This clone's antigen is unknown. Base qualities are not at hand, and no much larger clone is one base apart. The data were taken from a study of blood T cells in healthy people across ages (dated by TCRdb to about 2015). With regard to the full study: Template switching captured roughly one uniquely barcoded TCR beta cDNA molecule per two T cells in model experiments. The study measured age-related changes in TCR beta repertoire diversity using deep sequencing normalized with unique cDNA molecular identifiers. The donors were divided into four age groups: young (average 16 years), middle-aged (approximately 42), aged (about 62) and long-lived (around 80). To avoid experimental bias, donors of different ages were distributed randomly across sequencing lanes. The study analyzed two additional independent replicas of 1 million unique cDNA reads from the same blood draw for two donors, one aged 18 to 30 and one aged 80 or older.

Results the study describes overall, beyond this receptor: Donor CMV infection status was unknown, potentially confounding age-related changes in expanded clonotypes. Estimates of total diversity based on one million sequenced T cells were regarded as lower bounds and as underestimates. Since profiling was done on bulk unsorted PBMCs, naive and antigen-experienced compartments could not be conclusively compared. A strong correlation was found between observed TCR beta diversity and the percentage of naive T cells measured by flow cytometry. Compared with the aged group, more naive CD4+ T cells, fewer expanded clones and increased TCR diversity were shown by the long-lived group, suggesting age selection. As age increased, observed TCR beta diversity per million T cells dropped in a roughly linear way, and a significant reduction was already evident by age about 40.

V is cut by 4 bases and J by 4 bases, and the space between the germline ends is 15 bases. CDR1 and CDR2 are drawn from the germline V gene: SQVTM, ANQGSEA. Taken from cysteine to phenylalanine, the CDR3 has 14 residues. Just the 42-base CDR3 DNA is kept, in frame starting at base 1. Receptor libraries were prepared by 5' RACE. These reads were obtained on an Illumina HiSeq 2500. A second roughly 7 to 11 cycle PCR used a sample-barcoded 5' primer and a J-beta primer mix. A unique molecular identifier was introduced onto each TCR beta cDNA molecule by a template-switch 5' adaptor carrying 12 random nucleotides. Each sample yielded at least 2.5 million CDR3-containing paired-end reads. First-strand cDNA was synthesized from all RNA with the Mint cDNA synthesis kit, primed by a TRBC-specific oligonucleotide. All cDNA was treated with uracil-DNA glycosylase and then went through a first 18-cycle PCR with the universal primers M1SS and BC2_uni_R. On the study's bioinformatics: For normalization, 1 million high-quality reads, each with a distinct molecular identifier, were randomly selected from each sample. Reads sharing molecular identifiers were discarded rather than binned into consensus sequences. MiTCR, set to a Q25 quality threshold and the strictest error-elimination algorithm, was used for CDR3 identification, clonotype clustering and error correction. Lower-bound total TCR beta diversity was estimated with a nonparametric unseen species model using Euler transformation. TCRdb trimmed the raw reads at Q25, called clones with MiXCR and kept productive beta chains. When rows share a CDR3 protein, they turn into one entry using the most common DNA and genes. In this record, the V and J calls reflect TCRdb's handling and not the investigators' own analysis. In all, the sample holds around 320,000 distinct CDR3 sequences, and 25% to 30% of those were seen once. Of the sample, roughly 28% falls within the top ten clones.

Systemically healthy Caucasian individuals from Russia, roughly 40 in total and aged about 6 to 95 years, were included as donors. Approximately 11 milliliters of peripheral blood were drawn from each donor into EDTA-treated Vacutainer tubes. Ficoll-Paque density-gradient centrifugation was used to isolate PBMCs, with at least 6 million per sample. Total RNA, at least 6 micrograms per sample, was extracted from PBMCs with Trizol reagent. Naive CD45RAhigh/CD27high T cell percentages were measured by flow cytometry on a PBMC aliquot from every donor. Recombination joined TRBV29-1 with TRBJ2-3; the D gene is possibly TRBD1 or TRBD2, with 5 bases matching each. The TCR originated in an older woman in good health. Sequencing used blood. The sequenced DNA is TGCAGCGTTGTTCCGAGGGGATCGGCAGATACGCAGTATTTT. The translation is CSVVPRGSADTQYF.